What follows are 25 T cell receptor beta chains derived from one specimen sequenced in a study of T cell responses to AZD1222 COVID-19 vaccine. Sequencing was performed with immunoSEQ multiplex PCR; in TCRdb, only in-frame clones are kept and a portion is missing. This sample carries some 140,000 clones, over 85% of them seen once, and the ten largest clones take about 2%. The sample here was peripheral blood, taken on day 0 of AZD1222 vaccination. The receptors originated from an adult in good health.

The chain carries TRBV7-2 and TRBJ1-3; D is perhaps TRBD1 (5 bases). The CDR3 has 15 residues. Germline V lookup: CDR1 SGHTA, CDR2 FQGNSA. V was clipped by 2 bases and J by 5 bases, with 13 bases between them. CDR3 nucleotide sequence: TGTGCCAGCAGCTTACAATCAGGGCCTCGAAACACCATATATTTT. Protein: CASSLQSGPRNTIYF.

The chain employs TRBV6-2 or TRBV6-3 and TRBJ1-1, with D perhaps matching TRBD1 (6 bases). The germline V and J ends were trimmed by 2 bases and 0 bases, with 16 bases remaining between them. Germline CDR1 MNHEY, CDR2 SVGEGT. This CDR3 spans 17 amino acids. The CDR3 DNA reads TGTGCCAGCAGTTACATAGAGGACAGCACCATGAACACTGAAGCTTTCTTT. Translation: CASSYIEDSTMNTEAFF.

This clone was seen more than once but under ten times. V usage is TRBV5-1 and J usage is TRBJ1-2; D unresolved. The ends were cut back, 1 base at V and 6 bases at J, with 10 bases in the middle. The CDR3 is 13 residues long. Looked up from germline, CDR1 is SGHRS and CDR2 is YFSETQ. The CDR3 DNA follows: TGCGCCAGCAGCTTGACCCGGCGAGATGGCTACACCTTC. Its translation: CASSLTRRDGYTF.

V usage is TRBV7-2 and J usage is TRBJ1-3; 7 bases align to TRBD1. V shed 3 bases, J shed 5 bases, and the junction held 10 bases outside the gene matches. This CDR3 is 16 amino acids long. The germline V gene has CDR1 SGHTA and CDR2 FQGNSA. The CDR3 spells CASSFEQGKERNTIYF. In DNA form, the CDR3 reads TGTGCCAGCAGCTTCGAACAGGGGAAGGAGCGAAACACCATATATTTT.

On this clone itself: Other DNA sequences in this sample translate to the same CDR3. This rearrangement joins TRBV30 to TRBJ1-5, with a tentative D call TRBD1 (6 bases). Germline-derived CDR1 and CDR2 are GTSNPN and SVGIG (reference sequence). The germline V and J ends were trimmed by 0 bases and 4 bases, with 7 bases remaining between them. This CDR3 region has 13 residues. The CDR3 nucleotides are TGTGCCTGGAGTGTTACAGGGAATCAGCCCCAGCATTTT. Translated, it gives CAWSVTGNQPQHF.

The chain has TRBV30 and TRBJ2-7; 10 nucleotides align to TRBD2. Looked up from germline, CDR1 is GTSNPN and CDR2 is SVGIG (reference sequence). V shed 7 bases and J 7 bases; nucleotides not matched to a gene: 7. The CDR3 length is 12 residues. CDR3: CALLAGGLEQYF. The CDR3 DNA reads TGTGCCTTGTTAGCGGGGGGTTTGGAGCAGTACTTC.

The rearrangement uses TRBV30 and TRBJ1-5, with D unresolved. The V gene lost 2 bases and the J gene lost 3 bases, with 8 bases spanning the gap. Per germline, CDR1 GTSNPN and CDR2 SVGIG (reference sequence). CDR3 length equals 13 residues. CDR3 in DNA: TGTGCCTGGAGTCTGGGGATCAATCAGCCCCAGCATTTT. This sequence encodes CAWSLGINQPQHF.

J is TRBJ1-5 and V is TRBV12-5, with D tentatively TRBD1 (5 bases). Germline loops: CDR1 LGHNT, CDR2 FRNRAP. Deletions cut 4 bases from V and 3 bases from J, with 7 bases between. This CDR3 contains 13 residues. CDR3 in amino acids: CASGWGINQPQHF. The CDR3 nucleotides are TGTGCTAGTGGTTGGGGGATCAATCAGCCCCAGCATTTT.

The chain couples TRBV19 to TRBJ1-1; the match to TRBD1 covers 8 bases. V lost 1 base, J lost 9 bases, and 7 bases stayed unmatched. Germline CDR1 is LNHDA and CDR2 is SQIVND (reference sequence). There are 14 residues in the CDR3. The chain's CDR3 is CASSIVGTGGQAFF. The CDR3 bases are TGTGCCAGTAGTATAGTGGGGACAGGCGGTCAAGCTTTCTTT.

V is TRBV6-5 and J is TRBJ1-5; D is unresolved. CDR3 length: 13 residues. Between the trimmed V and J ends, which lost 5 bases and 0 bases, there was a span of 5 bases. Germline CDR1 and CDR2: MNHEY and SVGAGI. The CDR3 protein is CASSIVSNQPQHF. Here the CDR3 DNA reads TGTGCCAGCAGTATAGTTAGCAATCAGCCCCAGCATTTT.

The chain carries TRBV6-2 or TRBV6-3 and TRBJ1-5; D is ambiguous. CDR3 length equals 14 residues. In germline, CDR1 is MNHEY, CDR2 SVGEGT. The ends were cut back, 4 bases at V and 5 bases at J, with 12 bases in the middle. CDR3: CASSSRYLDQPQHF. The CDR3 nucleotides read TGTGCCAGCAGTTCCAGGTATTTAGATCAGCCCCAGCATTTT.

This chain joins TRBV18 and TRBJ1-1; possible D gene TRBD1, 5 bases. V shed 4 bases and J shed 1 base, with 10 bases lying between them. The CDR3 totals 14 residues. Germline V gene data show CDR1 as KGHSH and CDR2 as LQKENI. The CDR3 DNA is TGTGCCAGCTCACGTGGGACGGAGAACACTGAAGCTTTCTTT. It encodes CASSRGTENTEAFF.

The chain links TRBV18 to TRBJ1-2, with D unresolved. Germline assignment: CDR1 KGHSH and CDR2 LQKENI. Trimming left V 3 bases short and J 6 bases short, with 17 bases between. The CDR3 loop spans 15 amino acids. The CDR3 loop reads CASSPTGGVGDGYTF. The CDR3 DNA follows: TGTGCCAGCTCACCTACCGGCGGGGTAGGCGATGGCTACACCTTC.

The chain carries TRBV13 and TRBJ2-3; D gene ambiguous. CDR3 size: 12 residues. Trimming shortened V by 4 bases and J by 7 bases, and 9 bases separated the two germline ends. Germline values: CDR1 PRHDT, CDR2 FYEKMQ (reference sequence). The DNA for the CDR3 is TGTGCCAGCAGCTACCGACTTAATACGCAGTATTTT. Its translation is CASSYRLNTQYF. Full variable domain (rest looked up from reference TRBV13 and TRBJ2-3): AAGVIQSPRHLIKEKRETATLKCYPIPRHDTVYWYQQGPGQDPQFLISFYEKMQSDKGSIPDRFSAQQFSDYHSELNMSSLELGDSALYFCASSYRLNTQYFGPGTRLTVL.

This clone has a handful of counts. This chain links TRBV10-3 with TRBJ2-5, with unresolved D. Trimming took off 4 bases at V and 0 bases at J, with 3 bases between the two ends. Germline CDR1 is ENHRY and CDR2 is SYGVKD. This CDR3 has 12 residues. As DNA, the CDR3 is TGTGCCATCAGTGGTTACCAAGAGACCCAGTACTTC. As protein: CAISGYQETQYF.

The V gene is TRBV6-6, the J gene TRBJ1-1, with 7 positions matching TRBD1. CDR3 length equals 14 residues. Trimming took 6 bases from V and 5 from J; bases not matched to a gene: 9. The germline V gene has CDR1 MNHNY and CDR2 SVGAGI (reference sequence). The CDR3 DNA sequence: TGTGCCAGCAGCTTCGACAGGGTGGGTACTGAAGCTTTCTTT. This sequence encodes CASSFDRVGTEAFF.

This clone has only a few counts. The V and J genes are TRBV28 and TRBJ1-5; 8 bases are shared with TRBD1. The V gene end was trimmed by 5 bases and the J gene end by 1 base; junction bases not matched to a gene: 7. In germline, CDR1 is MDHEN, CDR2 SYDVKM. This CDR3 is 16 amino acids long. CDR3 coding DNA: TGTGCCAGCAGTCAATACAGGGGGATCAGCAATCAGCCCCAGCATTTT. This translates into CASSQYRGISNQPQHF.

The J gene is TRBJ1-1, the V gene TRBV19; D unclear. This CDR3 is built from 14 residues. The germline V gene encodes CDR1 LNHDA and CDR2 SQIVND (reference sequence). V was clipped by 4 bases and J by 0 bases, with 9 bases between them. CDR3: CASSSTRMNTEAFF. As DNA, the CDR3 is TGTGCCAGTAGTAGTACGCGGATGAACACTGAAGCTTTCTTT.

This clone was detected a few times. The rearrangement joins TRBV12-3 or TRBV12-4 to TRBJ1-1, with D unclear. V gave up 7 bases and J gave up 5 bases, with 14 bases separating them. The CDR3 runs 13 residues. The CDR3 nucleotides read TGTGCCAGCACCCGTGGGCGTCGGACTGAAGCTTTCTTT. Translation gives CASTRGRRTEAFF.

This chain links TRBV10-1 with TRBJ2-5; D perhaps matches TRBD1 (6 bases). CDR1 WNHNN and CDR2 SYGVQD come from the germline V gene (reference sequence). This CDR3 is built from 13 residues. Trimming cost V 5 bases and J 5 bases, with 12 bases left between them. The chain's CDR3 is CASSRGSVETQYF. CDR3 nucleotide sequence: TGCGCCAGCAGTAGGGGGAGTGTGGAGACCCAGTACTTC.

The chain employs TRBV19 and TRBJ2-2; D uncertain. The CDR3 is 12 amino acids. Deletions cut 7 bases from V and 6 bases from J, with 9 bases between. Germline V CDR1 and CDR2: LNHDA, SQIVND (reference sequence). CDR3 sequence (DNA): TGTGCCAGTAACCCGGCTCCCGGGGAGCTGTTTTTT. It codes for CASNPAPGELFF.

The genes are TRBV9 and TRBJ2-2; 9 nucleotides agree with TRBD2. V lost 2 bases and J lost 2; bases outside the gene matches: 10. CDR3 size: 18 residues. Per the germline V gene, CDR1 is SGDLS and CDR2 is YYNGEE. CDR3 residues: CASSVSASSGENTGELFF. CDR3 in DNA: TGTGCCAGCAGCGTTTCTGCCTCTAGCGGGGAAAACACCGGGGAGCTGTTTTTT.

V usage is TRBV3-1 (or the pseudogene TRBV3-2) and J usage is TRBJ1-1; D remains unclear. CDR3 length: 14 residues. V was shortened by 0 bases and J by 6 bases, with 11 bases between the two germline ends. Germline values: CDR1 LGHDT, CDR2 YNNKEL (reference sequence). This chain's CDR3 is CASSQDWRAPEAFF. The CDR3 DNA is TGTGCCAGCAGCCAAGACTGGAGGGCCCCTGAAGCTTTCTTT.

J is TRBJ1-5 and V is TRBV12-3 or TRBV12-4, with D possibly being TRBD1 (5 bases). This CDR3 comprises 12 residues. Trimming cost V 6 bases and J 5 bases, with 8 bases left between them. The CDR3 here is CASRWGDQPQHF. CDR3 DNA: TGTGCCAGCAGGTGGGGGGATCAGCCCCAGCATTTT.

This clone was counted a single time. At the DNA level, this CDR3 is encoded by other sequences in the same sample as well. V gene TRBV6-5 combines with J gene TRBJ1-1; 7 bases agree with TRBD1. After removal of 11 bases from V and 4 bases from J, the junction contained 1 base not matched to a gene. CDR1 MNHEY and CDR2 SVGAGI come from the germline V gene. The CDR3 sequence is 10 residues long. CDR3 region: CAAGGTEAFF. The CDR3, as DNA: TGTGCCGCAGGGGGCACTGAAGCTTTCTTT.